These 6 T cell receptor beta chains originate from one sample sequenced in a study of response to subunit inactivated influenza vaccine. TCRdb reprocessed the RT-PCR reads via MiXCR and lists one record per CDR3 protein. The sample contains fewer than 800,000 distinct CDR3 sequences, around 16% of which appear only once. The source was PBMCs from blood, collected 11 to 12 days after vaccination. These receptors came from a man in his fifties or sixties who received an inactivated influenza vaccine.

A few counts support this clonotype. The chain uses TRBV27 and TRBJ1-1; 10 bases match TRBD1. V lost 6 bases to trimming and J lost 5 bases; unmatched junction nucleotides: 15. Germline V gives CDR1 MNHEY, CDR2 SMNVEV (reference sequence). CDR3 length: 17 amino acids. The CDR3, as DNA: TGTGCCAGCAGCCCCGGACAGGGGGGGAGGTGGAAGACTGAAGCTTTCTTT. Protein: CASSPGQGGRWKTEAFF.

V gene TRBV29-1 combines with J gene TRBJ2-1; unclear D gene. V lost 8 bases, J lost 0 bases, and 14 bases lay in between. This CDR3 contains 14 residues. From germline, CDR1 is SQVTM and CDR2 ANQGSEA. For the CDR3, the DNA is TGCAGCCCACAGAACCTTCACTCCTACAATGAGCAGTTCTTC. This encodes CSPQNLHSYNEQFF.

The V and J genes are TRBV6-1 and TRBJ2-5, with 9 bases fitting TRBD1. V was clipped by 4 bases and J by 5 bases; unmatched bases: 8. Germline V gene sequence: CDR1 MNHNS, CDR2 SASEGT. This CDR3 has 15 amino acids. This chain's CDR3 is CASSGNRGRGETQYF. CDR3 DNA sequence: TGTGCCAGCAGTGGAAACAGGGGGCGCGGGGAGACCCAGTACTTC.

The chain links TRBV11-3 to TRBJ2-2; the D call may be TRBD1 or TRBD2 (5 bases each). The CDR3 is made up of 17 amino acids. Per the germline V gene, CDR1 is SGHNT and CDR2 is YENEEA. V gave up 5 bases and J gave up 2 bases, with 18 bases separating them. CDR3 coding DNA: TGTGCCAGCAGCCCGCAAGTGGGGGATCAAAACACCGGGGAGCTGTTTTTT. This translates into CASSPQVGDQNTGELFF.

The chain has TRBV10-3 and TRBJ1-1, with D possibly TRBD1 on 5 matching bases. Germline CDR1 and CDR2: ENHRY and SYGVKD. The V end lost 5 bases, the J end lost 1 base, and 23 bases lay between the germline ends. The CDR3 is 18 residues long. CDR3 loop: CAISSTQGNTIKNTEAFF. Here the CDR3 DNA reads TGTGCCATCAGTTCGACCCAGGGTAATACAATCAAGAACACTGAAGCTTTCTTT.

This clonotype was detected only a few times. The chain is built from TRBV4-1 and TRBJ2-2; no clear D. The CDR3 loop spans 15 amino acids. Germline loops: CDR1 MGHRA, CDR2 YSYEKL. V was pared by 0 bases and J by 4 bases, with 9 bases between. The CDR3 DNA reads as TGCGCCAGCAGCCAAGATATAACCTTCACCGGGGAGCTGTTTTTT. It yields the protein CASSQDITFTGELFF.